These 17 T cell receptor beta chains were sequenced from one sample in a study of human T cells and chemical hapten exposure. Documented time point: patch test 3, about 24 weeks after DPC sensitization. Specified treatment: therapeutic diphenylcyclopropenone sensitization with weekly scalp DPC. Each CDR3 protein is one row after TCRdb ran MiXCR on the RACE reads. The table has about 82,000 distinct CDR3 sequences, approximately 12% seen once. The specimen was whole blood, collected in connection with sensitization to the hapten diphenylcyclopropenone (DPC). The receptors stem from a woman aged 50 to 60 with alopecia areata. Some clones in this sample may be carry-over from other donors' samples.

The chain recombines TRBV29-1 with TRBJ2-5; 7 nucleotides line up with TRBD2. J lost 2 bases, V lost 0 bases, and 9 bases had no gene match. The germline V gene encodes CDR1 SQVTM and CDR2 ANQGSEA. The CDR3 length is 16 residues. The CDR3 protein is CSVEDTGTTEQETQYF. In DNA, the CDR3 is TGCAGCGTTGAAGATACCGGGACTACCGAGCAAGAGACCCAGTACTTC.

The chain combines TRBV19 with TRBJ2-7, with 7 nucleotides matching TRBD1. Germline V CDR1 and CDR2: LNHDA, SQIVND (reference sequence). The CDR3 covers 17 residues. Losses at the gene ends were 3 bases for V and 1 base for J; bases not matched to a gene: 12. The CDR3: CASSISVWAGGSYEQYF. CDR3 bases: TGTGCCAGTAGTATTTCGGTGTGGGCAGGGGGATCCTACGAGCAGTACTTC.

This clonotype was counted only a few times. The chain combines TRBV5-4 with TRBJ1-2; D is ambiguous. V was trimmed by 8 bases and J by 5 bases, leaving 19 bases between them. The V gene's germline CDR1 is SGHNT and CDR2 YYREEE (reference sequence). This CDR3 has 14 residues. The CDR3 sequence: CASSPEASRYGYTF. The CDR3 bases are TGTGCCAGTTCCCCAGAGGCGTCCCGTTATGGCTACACCTTC.

This clonotype was observed at least ten times. V and J are TRBV5-1 and TRBJ2-3; maybe TRBD1 (6 bases). Germline V gene data show CDR1 as SGHRS and CDR2 as YFSETQ. The germline V and J ends were trimmed by 2 bases and 2 bases, with 9 bases remaining between them. The CDR3 spans 14 residues. In DNA, the CDR3 is TGCGCCAGCAGCTTCCGGGACAACACAGATACGCAGTATTTT. This sequence encodes CASSFRDNTDTQYF. Variable domain in full (rest from reference TRBV5-1 and TRBJ2-3): KAGVTQTPRYLIKTRGQQVTLSCSPISGHRSVSWYQQTPGQGLQFLFEYFSETQRNKGNFPGRFSGRQFSNSRSEMNVSTLELGDSALYLCASSFRDNTDTQYFGPGTRLTVL.

This clonotype occurred many times. The rearrangement uses TRBV12-3 or TRBV12-4 and TRBJ2-7; D not certain. The CDR3 spans 13 residues. V was trimmed by 2 bases and J by 2 bases, leaving 7 bases between them. The CDR3, as DNA: TGTGCCAGCAGTTTACGGAAACCCTACGAGCAGTACTTC. Translation: CASSLRKPYEQYF.

This chain joins TRBV28 and TRBJ2-7, with TRBD1 as a possible D gene (6 bases). Germline CDR1 and CDR2: MDHEN and SYDVKM. V gave up 7 bases and J gave up 2 bases, with 12 bases separating them. There are 13 residues in the CDR3. The CDR3 region is CASTPGHTYEQYF. The CDR3 coding sequence is TGTGCCAGCACCCCGGGACACACCTACGAGCAGTACTTC. The whole variable domain, filled in from reference TRBV28 and TRBJ2-7, reads DVKVTQSSRYLVKRTGEKVFLECVQDMDHENMFWYRQDPGLGLRLIYFSYDVKMKEKGDIPEGYSVSREKKERFSLILESASTNQTSMYLCASTPGHTYEQYFGPGTRLTVT.

This clonotype was observed a few times. The chain recombines TRBV30 with TRBJ2-5, with D possibly called TRBD1 or TRBD2 (5 bases each). Germline V gene lookup returns CDR1 GTSNPN and CDR2 SVGIG (reference sequence). V was pared by 0 bases and J by 6 bases, with 17 bases between. This CDR3 is built from 15 residues. The CDR3 nucleotides read TGTGCCTGGAGTGTACGGGGCCGGGAACGGCAGACCCAGTACTTC. It encodes CAWSVRGRERQTQYF.

This clonotype was detected ten times or more. This rearrangement joins TRBV2 to TRBJ1-3; TRBD1 might be the D (5 bases). Germline lookup yields CDR1 SNHLY and CDR2 FYNNEI. This CDR3 has 16 amino acids. V was shortened by 10 bases and J by 0 bases, with 19 bases between the two germline ends. The DNA for the CDR3 is TGTGCCACCGCAGGTTGGACACAAGCCTCTGGAAACACCATATATTTT. This sequence encodes CATAGWTQASGNTIYF.

In its sample, this clonotype was seen a few times. The chain uses TRBV29-1 and TRBJ1-1; D is unresolved. The CDR3 covers 11 residues. Germline assignment: CDR1 SQVTM and CDR2 ANQGSEA. V lost 7 bases to trimming and J lost 1 base, with 7 bases between them. CDR3 coding DNA: TGCAGCGGTAGACAGAACACTGAAGCTTTCTTT. It specifies CSGRQNTEAFF. Supplemented by reference TRBV29-1 and TRBJ1-1, the full variable domain reads SAVISQKPSRDICQRGTSLTIQCQVDSQVTMMFWYRQQPGQSLTLIATANQGSEATYESGFVIDKFPISRPNLTFSTLTVSNMSPEDSSIYLCSGRQNTEAFFGQGTRLTVV.

This clonotype was observed a handful of times. The chain recombines TRBV20-1 with TRBJ1-1; D not certain. The V gene's germline CDR1 is DFQATT and CDR2 SNEGSKA (reference sequence). CDR3 size: 14 residues. The V gene lost 6 bases and the J gene lost 1 base, with 15 bases spanning the gap. The CDR3 DNA sequence: TGCAGTGCGGCCCGCCTCATCCAGAACACTGAAGCTTTCTTT. Its translation: CSAARLIQNTEAFF.

This sequence joins TRBV9 and TRBJ1-2; TRBD1 matches 8 bases. The CDR3 totals 17 residues. V dropped 4 bases and J dropped 1; count of bases not matched to a gene: 12. Germline V gene lookup returns CDR1 SGDLS and CDR2 YYNGEE. CDR3 sequence reads: CASSPRTGLLGNYGYTF. The CDR3 coding sequence is TGTGCCAGCAGCCCCCGGACAGGGTTGTTGGGTAACTATGGCTACACCTTC.

The chain has TRBV11-2 and TRBJ2-1; 7 bases line up with TRBD1. Trimming at V came to 2 bases and at J to 8 bases, leaving 9 bases not matched to a gene. The germline CDR1 and CDR2 sequences are SGHAT and FQNNGV. The CDR3 length is 15 residues. The CDR3 is CASSLFFEGADEQFF. The CDR3 nucleotides read TGTGCCAGCAGCTTATTCTTCGAGGGGGCCGATGAGCAGTTCTTC.

There are a few counts of this clonotype. The chain recombines TRBV7-9 with TRBJ1-2, with 8 bases that match TRBD1. The V gene's germline CDR1 is SEHNR and CDR2 FQNEAQ (reference sequence). The CDR3 loop spans 16 amino acids. J was trimmed by 4 bases and V by 5 bases; bases with no gene match: 12. Written as DNA, the CDR3 is TGTGCCAGCAGCATAACTGCGGACAGGGCGTCCTATGGCTACACCTTC. Translating gives CASSITADRASYGYTF.

The sample holds many counts of this clonotype. The chain joins TRBV29-1 to TRBJ2-1; possibly TRBD2 for D (6 bases). Germline V gene sequence: CDR1 SQVTM, CDR2 ANQGSEA. The CDR3 extends over 12 amino acids. Trimming took off 4 bases at V and 14 bases at J, with 18 bases between the two ends. The CDR3 region is CSVGAMVEREFF. The DNA of the CDR3 is TGCAGCGTTGGTGCAATGGTCGAGCGGGAGTTCTTC.

This clonotype was seen a few times. This rearrangement joins TRBV7-6 to TRBJ1-4; tentatively, D is TRBD1 (6 bases). Germline V gene sequence: CDR1 SGHVS, CDR2 FNYEAQ. CDR3 length equals 16 residues. V lost 6 bases and J 4 bases, leaving 18 bases between the germline ends. The CDR3 sequence is CASSQGLRDLNEKLFF. The DNA of the CDR3 is TGTGCCAGCAGTCAGGGGCTCCGGGATCTTAATGAAAAACTGTTTTTT.

The V gene is TRBV6-2 or TRBV6-3, the J gene TRBJ2-7; TRBD2 agrees at 11 bases. This CDR3 contains 17 residues. The V and J ends lost 2 bases and 4 bases, in that order; junction bases with no gene match: 10. Germline V gives CDR1 MNHEY, CDR2 SVGEGT. CDR3 coding DNA: TGTGCCAGCAGTTACGGTGCACTAGCGGGAGCGTTGTACGAGCAGTACTTC. Translated: CASSYGALAGALYEQYF.

This rearrangement joins TRBV2 to TRBJ2-6, with D tentatively TRBD1 or TRBD2 (5 bases each). V shed 7 bases and J shed 2 bases, with 15 bases lying between them. Germline CDR1 SNHLY, CDR2 FYNNEI. The CDR3 spans 16 residues. CDR3 region: CASTTRGAPGANVLTF. The CDR3 DNA sequence: TGTGCCAGCACCACCCGAGGGGCTCCTGGGGCCAACGTCCTGACTTTC.